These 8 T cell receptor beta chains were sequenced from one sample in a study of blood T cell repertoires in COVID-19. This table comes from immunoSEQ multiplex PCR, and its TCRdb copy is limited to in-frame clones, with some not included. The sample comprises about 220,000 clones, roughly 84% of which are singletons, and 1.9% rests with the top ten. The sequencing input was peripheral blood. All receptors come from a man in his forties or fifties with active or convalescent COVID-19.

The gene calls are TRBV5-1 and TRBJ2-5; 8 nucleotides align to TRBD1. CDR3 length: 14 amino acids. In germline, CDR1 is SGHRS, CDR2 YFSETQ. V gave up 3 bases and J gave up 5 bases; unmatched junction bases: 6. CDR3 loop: CASSSGGGGETQYF. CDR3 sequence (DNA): TGCGCCAGCAGCTCAGGGGGCGGTGGGGAGACCCAGTACTTC.

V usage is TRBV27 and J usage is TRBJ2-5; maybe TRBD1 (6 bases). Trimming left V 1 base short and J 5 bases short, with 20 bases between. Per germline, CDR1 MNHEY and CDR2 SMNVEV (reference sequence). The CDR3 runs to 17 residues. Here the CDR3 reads CASSLYGTQTFPETQYF. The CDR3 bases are TGTGCCAGCAGTTTATACGGGACACAAACCTTCCCCGAGACCCAGTACTTC.

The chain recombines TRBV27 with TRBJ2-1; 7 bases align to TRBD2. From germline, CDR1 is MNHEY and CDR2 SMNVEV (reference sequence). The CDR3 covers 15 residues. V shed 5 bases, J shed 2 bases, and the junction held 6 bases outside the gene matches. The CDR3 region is CASSTGLSTYNEQFF. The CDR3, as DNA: TGTGCCAGCAGTACGGGACTATCGACCTACAATGAGCAGTTCTTC.

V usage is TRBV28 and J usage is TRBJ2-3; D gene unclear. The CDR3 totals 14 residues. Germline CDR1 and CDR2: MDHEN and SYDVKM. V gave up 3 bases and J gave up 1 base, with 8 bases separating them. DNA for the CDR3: TGTGCCAGCAGTTTGCGACTCGGCACAGATACGCAGTATTTT. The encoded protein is CASSLRLGTDTQYF. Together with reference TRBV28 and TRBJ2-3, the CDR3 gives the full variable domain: DVKVTQSSRYLVKRTGEKVFLECVQDMDHENMFWYRQDPGLGLRLIYFSYDVKMKEKGDIPEGYSVSREKKERFSLILESASTNQTSMYLCASSLRLGTDTQYFGPGTRLTVL.

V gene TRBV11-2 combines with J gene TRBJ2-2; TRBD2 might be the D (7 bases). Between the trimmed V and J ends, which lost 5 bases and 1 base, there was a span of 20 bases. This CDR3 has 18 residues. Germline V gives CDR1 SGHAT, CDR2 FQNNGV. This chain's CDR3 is CASSRKGDYNLNTGELFF. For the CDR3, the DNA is TGTGCCAGCAGCCGAAAGGGGGACTACAACTTGAACACCGGGGAGCTGTTTTTT.

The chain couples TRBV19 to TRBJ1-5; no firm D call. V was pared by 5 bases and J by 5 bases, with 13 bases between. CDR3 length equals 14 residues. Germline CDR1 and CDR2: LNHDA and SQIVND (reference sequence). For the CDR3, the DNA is TGTGCCAGTAGTTCCGGAGAAGAACATCAGCCCCAGCATTTT. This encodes CASSSGEEHQPQHF. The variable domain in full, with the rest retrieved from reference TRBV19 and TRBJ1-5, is DGGITQSPKYLFRKEGQNVTLSCEQNLNHDAMYWYRQDPGQGLRLIYYSQIVNDFQKGDIAEGYSVSREKKESFPLTVTSAQKNPTAFYLCASSSGEEHQPQHFGDGTRLSIL.

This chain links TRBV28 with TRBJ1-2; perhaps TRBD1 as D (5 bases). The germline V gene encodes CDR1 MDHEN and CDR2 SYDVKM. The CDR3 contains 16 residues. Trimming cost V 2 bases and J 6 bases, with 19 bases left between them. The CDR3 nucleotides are TGTGCCAGCAGTTTAGGTGTTGGGCAGGGACTTGATGGCTACACCTTC. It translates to CASSLGVGQGLDGYTF.

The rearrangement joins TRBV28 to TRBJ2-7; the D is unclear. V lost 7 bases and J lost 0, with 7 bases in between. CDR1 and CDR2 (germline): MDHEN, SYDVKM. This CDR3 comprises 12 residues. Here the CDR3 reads CASTRSSYEQYF. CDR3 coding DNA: TGTGCCAGCACTAGGAGCTCCTACGAGCAGTACTTC.